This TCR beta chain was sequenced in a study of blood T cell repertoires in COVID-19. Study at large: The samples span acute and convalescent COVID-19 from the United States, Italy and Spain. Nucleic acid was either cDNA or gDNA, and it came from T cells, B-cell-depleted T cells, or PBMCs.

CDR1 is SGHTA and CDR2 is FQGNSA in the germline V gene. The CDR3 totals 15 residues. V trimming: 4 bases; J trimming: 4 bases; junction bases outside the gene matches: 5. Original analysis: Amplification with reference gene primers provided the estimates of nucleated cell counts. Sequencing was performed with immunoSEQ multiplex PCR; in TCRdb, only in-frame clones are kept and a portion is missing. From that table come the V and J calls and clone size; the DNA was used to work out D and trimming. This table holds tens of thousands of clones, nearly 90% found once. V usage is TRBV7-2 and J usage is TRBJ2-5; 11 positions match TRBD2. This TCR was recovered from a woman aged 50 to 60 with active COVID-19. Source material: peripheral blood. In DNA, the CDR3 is TGTGCCAGCAGCTCCCGGACTAGCGGGTTAGAGACCCAGTACTTC. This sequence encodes CASSSRTSGLETQYF.